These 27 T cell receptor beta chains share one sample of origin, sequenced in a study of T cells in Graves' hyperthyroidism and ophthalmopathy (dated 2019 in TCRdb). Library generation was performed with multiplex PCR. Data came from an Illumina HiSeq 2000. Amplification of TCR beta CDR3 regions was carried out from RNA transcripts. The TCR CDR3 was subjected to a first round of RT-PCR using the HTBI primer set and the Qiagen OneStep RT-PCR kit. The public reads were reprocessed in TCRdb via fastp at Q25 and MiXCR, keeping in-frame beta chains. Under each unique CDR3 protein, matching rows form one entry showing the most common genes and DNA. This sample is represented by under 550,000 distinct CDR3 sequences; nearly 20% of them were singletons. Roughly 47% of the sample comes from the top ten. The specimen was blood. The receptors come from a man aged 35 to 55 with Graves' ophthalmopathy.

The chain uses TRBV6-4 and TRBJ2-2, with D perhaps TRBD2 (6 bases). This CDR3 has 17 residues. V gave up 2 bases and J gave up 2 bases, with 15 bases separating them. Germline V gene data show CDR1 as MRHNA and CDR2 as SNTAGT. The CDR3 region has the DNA TGTGCCAGCAGTGACACGCCTGGCGGGGCAAACACCGGGGAGCTGTTTTTT. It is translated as CASSDTPGGANTGELFF.

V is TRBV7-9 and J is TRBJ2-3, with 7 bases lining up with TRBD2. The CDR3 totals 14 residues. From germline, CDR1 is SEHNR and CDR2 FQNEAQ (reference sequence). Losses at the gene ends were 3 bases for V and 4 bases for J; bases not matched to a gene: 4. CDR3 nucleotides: TGTGCCAGCAGCTTCGGACTAGGATCAGATACGCAGTATTTT. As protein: CASSFGLGSDTQYF.

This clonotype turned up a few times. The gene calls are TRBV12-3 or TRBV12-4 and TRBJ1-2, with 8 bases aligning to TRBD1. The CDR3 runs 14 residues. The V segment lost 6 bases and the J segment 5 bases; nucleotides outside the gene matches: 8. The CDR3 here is CASRQAGGVYGYTF. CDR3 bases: TGTGCCAGCAGACAGGCAGGGGGCGTATATGGCTACACCTTC.

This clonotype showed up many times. CDR3 in amino acids: CASSLNSYQETQYF. In DNA form, the CDR3 reads TGTGCCAGCAGCTTAAATTCGTACCAAGAGACCCAGTACTTC. The V gene is TRBV11-2, the J gene TRBJ2-5, with D uncertain. The CDR3 contains 14 residues. Trimming removed 2 bases from V and 0 bases from J, with 7 bases in between. Germline V gene lookup returns CDR1 SGHAT and CDR2 FQNNGV.

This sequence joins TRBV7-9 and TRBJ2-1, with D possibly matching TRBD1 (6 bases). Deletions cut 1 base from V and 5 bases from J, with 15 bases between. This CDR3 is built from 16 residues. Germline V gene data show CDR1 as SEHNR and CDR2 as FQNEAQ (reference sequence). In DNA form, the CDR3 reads TGTGCCAGCAGCTTAGGAGGACAGCTTTCCCACAATGAGCAGTTCTTC. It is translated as CASSLGGQLSHNEQFF.

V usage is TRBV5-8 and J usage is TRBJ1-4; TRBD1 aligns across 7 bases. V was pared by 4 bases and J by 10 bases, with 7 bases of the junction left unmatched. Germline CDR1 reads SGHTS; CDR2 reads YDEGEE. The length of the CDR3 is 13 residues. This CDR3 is CASSTRQGGKLFF. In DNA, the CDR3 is TGTGCCAGCAGCACCCGACAGGGTGGAAAACTGTTTTTT.

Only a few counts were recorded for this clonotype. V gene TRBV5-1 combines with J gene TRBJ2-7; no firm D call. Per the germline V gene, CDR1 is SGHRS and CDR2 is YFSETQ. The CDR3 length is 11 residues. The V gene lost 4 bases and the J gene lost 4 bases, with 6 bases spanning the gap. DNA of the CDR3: TGCGCCAGCAGCGACCATTACGAGCAGTACTTC. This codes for CASSDHYEQYF.

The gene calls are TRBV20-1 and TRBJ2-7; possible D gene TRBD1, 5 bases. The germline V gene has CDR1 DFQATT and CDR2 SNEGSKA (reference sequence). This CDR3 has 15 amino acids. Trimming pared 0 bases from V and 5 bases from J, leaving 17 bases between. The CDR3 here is CSARDRRRVGHEQYF. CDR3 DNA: TGCAGTGCTAGAGATAGGCGCAGGGTGGGCCACGAGCAGTACTTC.

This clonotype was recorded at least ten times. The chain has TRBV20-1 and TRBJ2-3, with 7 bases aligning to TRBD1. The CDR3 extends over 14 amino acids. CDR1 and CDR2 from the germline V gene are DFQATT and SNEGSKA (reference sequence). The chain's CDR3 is CSPEGAGVTDTQYF. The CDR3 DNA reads TGCAGCCCCGAGGGGGCAGGGGTGACAGATACGCAGTATTTT.

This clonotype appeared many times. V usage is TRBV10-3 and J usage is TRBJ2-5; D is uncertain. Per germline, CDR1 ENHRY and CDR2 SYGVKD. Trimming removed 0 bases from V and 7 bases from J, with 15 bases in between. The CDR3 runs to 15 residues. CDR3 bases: TGTGCCATCAGTGAGTCGCTCGAAGGCCTGGGGACCCAGTACTTC. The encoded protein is CAISESLEGLGTQYF.

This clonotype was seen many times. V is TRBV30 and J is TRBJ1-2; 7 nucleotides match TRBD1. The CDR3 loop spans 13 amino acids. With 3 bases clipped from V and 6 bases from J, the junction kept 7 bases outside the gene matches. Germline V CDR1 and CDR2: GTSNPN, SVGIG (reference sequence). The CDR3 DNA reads TGTGCCTGGAGCGACAGGGCCTTCGATGGCTACACCTTC. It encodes CAWSDRAFDGYTF. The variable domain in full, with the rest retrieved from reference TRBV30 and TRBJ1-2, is SQTIHQWPATLVQPVGSPLSLECTVEGTSNPNLYWYRQAAGRGLQLLFYSVGIGQISSEVPQNLSASRPQDRQFILSSKKLLLSDSGFYLCAWSDRAFDGYTFGSGTRLTVV.

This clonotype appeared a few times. CDR3 in DNA: TGTGCCAGCAGCTTAGTGACAGGGCGGACAACCGGGGAGCTGTTTTTT. Translated, it gives CASSLVTGRTTGELFF. The V and J genes are TRBV7-8 and TRBJ2-2; 7 bases align to TRBD1. The germline gives CDR1 SGHVS, CDR2 FQNEAQ. This CDR3 has 16 amino acids. The V and J ends lost 1 base and 5 bases, in that order; junction bases with no gene match: 7.

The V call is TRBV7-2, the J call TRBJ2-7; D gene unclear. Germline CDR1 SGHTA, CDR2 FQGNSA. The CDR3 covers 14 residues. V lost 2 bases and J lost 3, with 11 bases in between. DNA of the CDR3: TGTGCCAGCAGCTTATCGGAGCCGCGCTACGAGCAGTACTTC. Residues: CASSLSEPRYEQYF.

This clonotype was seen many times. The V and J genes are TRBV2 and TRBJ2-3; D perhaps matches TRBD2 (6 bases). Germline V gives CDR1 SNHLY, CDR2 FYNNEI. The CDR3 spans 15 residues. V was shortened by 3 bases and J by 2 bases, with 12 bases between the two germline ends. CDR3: CASSDSSVLTDTQYF. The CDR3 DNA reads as TGTGCCAGCAGTGACTCTAGCGTGCTCACAGATACGCAGTATTTT.

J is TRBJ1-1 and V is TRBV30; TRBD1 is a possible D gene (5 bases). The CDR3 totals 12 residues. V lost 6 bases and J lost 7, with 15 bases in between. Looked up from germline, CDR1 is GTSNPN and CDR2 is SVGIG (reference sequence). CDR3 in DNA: TGTGCCTGCTCCGTTGGACAACTTGAAGCTTTCTTT. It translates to CACSVGQLEAFF.

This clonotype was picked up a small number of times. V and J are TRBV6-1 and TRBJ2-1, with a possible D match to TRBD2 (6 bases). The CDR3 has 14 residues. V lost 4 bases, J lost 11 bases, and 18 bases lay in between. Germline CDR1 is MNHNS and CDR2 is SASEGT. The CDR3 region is CASSGGRDGLKQFF. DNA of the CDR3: TGTGCCAGCAGTGGTGGGCGGGATGGGTTGAAGCAGTTCTTC.

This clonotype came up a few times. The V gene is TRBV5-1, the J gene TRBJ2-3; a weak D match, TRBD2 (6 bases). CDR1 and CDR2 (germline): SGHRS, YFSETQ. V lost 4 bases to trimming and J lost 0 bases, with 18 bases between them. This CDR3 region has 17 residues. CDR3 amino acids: CASSDPRTTSSTDTQYF. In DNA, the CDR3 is TGCGCCAGCAGCGATCCACGGACTACCTCTAGCACAGATACGCAGTATTTT.

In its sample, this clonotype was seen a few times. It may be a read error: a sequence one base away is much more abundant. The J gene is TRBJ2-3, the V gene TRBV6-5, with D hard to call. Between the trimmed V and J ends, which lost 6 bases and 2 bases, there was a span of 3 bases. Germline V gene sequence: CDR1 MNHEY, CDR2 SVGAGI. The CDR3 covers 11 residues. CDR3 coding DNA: TGTGCCAGCAGACACACAGATACGCAGTATTTT. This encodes CASRHTDTQYF.

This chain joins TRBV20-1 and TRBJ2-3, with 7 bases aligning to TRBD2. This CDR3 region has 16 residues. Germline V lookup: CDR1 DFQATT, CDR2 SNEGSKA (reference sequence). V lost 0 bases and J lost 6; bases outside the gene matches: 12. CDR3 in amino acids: CSARDGGLYETDTQYF. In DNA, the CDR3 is TGCAGTGCTAGAGATGGGGGACTATACGAAACGGATACGCAGTATTTT.

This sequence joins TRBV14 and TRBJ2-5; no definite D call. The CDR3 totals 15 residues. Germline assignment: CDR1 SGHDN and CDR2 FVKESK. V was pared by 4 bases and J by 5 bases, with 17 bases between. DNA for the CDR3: TGTGCCAGCAGCCGCTACCTTCTCCCTGGGGAGACCCAGTACTTC. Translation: CASSRYLLPGETQYF.

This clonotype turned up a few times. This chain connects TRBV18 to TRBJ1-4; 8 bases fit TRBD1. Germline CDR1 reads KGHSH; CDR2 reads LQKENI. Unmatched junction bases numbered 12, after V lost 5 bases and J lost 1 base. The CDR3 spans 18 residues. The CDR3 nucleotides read TGTGCCAGCTCAAGACCGGGACAGGATGCGGAAACTAATGAAAAACTGTTTTTT. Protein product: CASSRPGQDAETNEKLFF. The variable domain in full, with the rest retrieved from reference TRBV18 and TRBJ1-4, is NAGVMQNPRHLVRRRGQEARLRCSPMKGHSHVYWYRQLPEEGLKFMVYLQKENIIDESGMPKERFSAEFPKEGPSILRIQQVVRGDSAAYFCASSRPGQDAETNEKLFFGSGTQLSVL.

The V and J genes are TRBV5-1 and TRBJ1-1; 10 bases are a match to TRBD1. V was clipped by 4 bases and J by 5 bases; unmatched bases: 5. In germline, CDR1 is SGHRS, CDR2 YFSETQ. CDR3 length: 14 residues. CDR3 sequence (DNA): TGCGCCAGCAGCCGGACAGGGGGGGAGACTGAAGCTTTCTTT. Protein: CASSRTGGETEAFF.

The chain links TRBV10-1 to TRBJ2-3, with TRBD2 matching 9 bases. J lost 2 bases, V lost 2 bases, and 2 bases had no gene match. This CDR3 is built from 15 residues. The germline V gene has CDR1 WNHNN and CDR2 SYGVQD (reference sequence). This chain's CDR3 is CASSEAGGITDTQYF. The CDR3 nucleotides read TGCGCCAGCAGTGAGGCGGGGGGGATCACAGATACGCAGTATTTT.

The CDR3 DNA reads as TGTGCCAGCAGTCTATTCCGTGAGGCTGAAGCTTTCTTT. It encodes CASSLFREAEAFF. The chain recombines TRBV6-1 with TRBJ1-1; D remains ambiguous. This CDR3 has 13 residues. V was pared by 5 bases and J by 6 bases, with 13 bases between. Germline CDR1 is MNHNS and CDR2 is SASEGT.

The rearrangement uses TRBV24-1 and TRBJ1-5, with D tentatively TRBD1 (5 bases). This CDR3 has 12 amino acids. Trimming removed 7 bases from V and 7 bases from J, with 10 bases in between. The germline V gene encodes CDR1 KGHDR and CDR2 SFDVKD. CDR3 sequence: CATSQGGQPQHF. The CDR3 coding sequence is TGTGCCACCAGCCAGGGAGGACAGCCCCAGCATTTT.

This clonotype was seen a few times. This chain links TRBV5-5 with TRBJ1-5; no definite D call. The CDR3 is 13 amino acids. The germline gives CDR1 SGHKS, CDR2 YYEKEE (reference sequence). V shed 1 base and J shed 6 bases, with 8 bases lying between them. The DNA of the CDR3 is TGTGCCAGCAGCTTGTTACTCTCTCAGCCCCAGCATTTT. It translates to CASSLLLSQPQHF. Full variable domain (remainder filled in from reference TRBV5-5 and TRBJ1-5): DAGVTQSPTHLIKTRGQQVTLRCSPISGHKSVSWYQQVLGQGPQFIFQYYEKEERGRGNFPDRFSARQFPNYSSELNVNALLLGDSALYLCASSLLLSQPQHFGDGTRLSIL.

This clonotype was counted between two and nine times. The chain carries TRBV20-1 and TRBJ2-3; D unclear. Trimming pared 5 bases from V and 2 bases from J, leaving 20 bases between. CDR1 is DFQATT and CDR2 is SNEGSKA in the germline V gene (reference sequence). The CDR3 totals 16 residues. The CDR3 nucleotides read TGCAGTGCTGTCTCCTATGGTGGGTCAGTCACAGATACGCAGTATTTT. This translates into CSAVSYGGSVTDTQYF.